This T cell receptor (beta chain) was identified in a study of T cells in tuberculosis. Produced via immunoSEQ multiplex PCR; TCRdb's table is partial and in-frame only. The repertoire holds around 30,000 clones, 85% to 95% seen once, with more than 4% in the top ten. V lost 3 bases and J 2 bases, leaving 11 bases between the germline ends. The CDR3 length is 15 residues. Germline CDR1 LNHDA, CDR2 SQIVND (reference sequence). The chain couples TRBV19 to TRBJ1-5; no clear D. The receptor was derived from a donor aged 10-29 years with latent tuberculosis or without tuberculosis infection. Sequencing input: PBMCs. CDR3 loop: CASSMEGVGNQPQHF. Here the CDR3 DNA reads TGTGCCAGTAGTATGGAGGGCGTCGGCAATCAGCCCCAGCATTTT.